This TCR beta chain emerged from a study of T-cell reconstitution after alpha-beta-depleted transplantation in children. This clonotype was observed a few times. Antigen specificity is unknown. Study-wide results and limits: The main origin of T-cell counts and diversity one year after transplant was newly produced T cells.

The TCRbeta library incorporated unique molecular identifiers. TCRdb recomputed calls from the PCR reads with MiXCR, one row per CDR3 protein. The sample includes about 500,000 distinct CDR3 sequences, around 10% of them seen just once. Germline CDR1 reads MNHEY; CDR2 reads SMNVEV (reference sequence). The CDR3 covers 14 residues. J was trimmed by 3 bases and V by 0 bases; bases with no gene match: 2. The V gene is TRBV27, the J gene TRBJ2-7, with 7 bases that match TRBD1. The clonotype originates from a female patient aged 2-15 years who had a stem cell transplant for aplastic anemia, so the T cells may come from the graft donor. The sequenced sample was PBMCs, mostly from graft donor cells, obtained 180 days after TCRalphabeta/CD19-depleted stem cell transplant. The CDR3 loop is CASSLSRQGYEQYF. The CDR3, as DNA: TGTGCCAGCAGTTTATCTAGACAGGGCTACGAGCAGTACTTC.